The present T cell receptor beta chain was sequenced within a study of identical twins. General study findings and limits: Twin sharing of out-of-frame TCR alpha was underestimated by models in monozygotic pairs. Abundant beta clonotypes from cord blood bore fewer insertions; memory repertoires lacked this pattern.

In every case, the donor was a healthy Caucasian. In the case of this clonotype: Its antigen is not known.

Each cDNA held unique molecular identifiers, and template switching gave it a universal primer site. In TCRdb, the 5' RACE reads were re-called with MiXCR into one record per CDR3 protein. This sample yields hundreds of thousands of distinct CDR3 sequences, of which roughly 6.6% are seen a single time; around 1.6% belongs to the top ten. V was pared by 6 bases and J by 5 bases, with 18 bases between. Germline V CDR1 and CDR2: SQVTM, ANQGSEA. The CDR3 consists of 14 residues. The same data also contributed to another study, on yellow fever vaccine responses in identical twins.

Sample: PBMCs. The source is a woman between 18 and 29 years old in good health. The rearrangement joins TRBV29-1 to TRBJ2-3; D perhaps matches TRBD2 (5 bases). The CDR3, as DNA: TGCAGCGTCCAGCGACGGGGAAATTTAGATACGCAGTATTTT. Its translation is CSVQRRGNLDTQYF.